This TCR beta chain was captured by sequencing in a study of memory CD8 T cells in hepatitis C reinfection. Study-level background: Samples late or after reinfection came 12 to 24 weeks post-detection.

Sequencing was performed with immunoSEQ multiplex PCR; in TCRdb, only in-frame clones are kept and a portion is missing. This sample yields approximately 46,000 clones, of which about 88% are seen a single time; around 0.78% belongs to the top ten. Germline loops: CDR1 SEHNR, CDR2 FQNEAQ (reference sequence). This CDR3 has 16 residues. V was clipped by 2 bases and J by 1 base; unmatched bases: 7. Time point described: late/post reinfection, 12 to 24 weeks after detection. Sorted cells were sequenced directly ex vivo without any in vitro expansion. The origin of this receptor is a man younger than 35 with hepatitis C virus infection. The gene calls are TRBV7-9 and TRBJ2-5; 7 bases fit TRBD2. What was sequenced was naive CD8+ T cells sorted from blood. For the CDR3, the DNA is TGTGCCAGCAGCTTAAGATTGGGGGGGATCCAAGAGACCCAGTACTTC. Translating gives CASSLRLGGIQETQYF.